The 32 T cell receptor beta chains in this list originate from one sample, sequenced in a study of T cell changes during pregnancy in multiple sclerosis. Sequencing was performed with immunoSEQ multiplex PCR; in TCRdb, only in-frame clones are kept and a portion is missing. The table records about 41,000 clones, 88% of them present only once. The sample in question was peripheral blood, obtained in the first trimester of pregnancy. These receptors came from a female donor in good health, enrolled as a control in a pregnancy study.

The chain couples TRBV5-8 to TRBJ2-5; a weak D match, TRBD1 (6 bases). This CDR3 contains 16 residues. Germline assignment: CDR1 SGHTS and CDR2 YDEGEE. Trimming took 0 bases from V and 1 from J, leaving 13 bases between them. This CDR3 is CASSLGDITLQETQYF. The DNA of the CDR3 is TGTGCCAGCAGCTTGGGGGACATCACCCTCCAAGAGACCCAGTACTTC.

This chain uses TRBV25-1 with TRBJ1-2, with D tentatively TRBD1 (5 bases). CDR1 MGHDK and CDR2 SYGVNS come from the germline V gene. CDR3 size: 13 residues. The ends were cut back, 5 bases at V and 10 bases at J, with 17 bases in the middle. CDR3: CASSLTGGTTYTF. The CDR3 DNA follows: TGTGCCAGCAGTCTAACGGGGGGTACCACCTACACCTTC.

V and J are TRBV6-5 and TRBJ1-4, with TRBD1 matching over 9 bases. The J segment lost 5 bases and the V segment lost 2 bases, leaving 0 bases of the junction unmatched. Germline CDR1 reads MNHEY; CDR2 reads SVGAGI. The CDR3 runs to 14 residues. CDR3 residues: CASSYGTGNEKLFF. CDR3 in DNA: TGTGCCAGCAGTTACGGGACAGGGAATGAAAAACTGTTTTTT.

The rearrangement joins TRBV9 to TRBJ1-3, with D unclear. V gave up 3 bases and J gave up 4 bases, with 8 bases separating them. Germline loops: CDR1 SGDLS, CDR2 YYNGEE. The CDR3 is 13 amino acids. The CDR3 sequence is CASSATAGNTIYF. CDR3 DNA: TGTGCCAGCAGCGCCACTGCCGGAAACACCATATATTTT.

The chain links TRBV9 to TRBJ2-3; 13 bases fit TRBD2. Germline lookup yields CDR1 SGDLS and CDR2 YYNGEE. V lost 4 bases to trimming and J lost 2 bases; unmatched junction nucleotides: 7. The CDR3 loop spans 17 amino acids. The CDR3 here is CASSHDGTSGVTDTQYF. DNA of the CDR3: TGTGCCAGCAGCCACGACGGGACTAGCGGGGTCACAGATACGCAGTATTTT.

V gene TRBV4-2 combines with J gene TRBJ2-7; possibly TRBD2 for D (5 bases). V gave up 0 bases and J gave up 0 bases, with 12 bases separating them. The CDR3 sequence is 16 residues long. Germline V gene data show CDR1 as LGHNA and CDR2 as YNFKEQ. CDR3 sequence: CASSQERAGDSYEQYF. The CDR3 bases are TGTGCCAGCAGCCAAGAACGGGCGGGTGACTCCTACGAGCAGTACTTC.

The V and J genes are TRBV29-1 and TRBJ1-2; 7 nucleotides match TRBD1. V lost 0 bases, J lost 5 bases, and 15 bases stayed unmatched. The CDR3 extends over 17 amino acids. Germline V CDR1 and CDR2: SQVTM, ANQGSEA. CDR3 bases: TGCAGCGTTGAAGATCTGGGGAATACCGGGACAGCATATGGCTACACCTTC. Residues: CSVEDLGNTGTAYGYTF. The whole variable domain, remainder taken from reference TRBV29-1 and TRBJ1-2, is SAVISQKPSRDICQRGTSLTIQCQVDSQVTMMFWYRQQPGQSLTLIATANQGSEATYESGFVIDKFPISRPNLTFSTLTVSNMSPEDSSIYLCSVEDLGNTGTAYGYTFGSGTRLTVV.

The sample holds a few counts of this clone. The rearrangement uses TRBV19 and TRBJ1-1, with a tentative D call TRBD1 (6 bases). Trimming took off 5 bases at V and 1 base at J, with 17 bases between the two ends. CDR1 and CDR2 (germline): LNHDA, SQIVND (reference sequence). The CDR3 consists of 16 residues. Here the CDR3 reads CASSQRGGQRNTEAFF. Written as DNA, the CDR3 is TGTGCCAGTAGTCAGAGAGGAGGACAGAGGAACACTGAAGCTTTCTTT.

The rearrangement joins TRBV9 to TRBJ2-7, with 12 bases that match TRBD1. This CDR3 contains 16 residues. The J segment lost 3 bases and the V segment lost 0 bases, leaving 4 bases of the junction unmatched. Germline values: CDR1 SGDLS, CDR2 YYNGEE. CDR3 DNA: TGTGCCAGCAGCGTAGGTGGGACAGGGGGCTTCTACGAGCAGTACTTC. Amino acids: CASSVGGTGGFYEQYF.

For the CDR3, the DNA is TGCGCCAGCAGTCCCGGTACTAGCGGTTACTACGAGCAGTACTTC. Translation: CASSPGTSGYYEQYF. The chain couples TRBV23-1 to TRBJ2-7, with 8 bases that match TRBD2. TRBV23-1 is an ORF; its function is uncertain. The CDR3 sequence is 15 residues long. With V trimmed by 4 bases and J by 3 bases, 8 bases remained unmatched.

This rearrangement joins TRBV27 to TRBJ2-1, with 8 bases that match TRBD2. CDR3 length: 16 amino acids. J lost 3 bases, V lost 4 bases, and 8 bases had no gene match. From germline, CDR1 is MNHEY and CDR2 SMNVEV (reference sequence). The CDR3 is CASSSAAGGGYNEQFF. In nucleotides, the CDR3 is TGTGCCAGCAGTTCCGCGGCGGGAGGAGGCTACAATGAGCAGTTCTTC.

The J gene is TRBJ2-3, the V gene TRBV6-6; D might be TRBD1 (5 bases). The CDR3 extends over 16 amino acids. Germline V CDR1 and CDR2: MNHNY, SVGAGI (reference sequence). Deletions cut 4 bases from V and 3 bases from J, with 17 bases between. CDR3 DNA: TGTGCCAGCAGTTCGTACTTTACAGGTAGTACAGATACGCAGTATTTT. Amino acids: CASSSYFTGSTDTQYF.

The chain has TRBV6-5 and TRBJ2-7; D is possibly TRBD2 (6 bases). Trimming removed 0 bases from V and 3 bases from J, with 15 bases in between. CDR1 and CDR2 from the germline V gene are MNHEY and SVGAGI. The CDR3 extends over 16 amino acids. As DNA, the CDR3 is TGTGCCAGCAGTTACTCCGGTGGGCGGGAAGGCTACGAGCAGTACTTC. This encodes CASSYSGGREGYEQYF.

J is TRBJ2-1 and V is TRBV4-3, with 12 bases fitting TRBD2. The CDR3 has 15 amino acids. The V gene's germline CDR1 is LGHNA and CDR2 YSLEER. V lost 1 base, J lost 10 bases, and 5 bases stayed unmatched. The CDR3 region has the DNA TGCGCCAGCAGCCAAGGACTAGCGGGGGCTAGAGAGCAGTTCTTC. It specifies CASSQGLAGAREQFF.

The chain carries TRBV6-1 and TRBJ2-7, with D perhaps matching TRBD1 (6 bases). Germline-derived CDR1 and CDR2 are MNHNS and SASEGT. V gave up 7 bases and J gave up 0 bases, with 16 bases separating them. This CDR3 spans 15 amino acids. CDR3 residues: CASILRGSGSYEQYF. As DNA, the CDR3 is TGTGCCAGCATTCTCAGGGGAAGTGGCTCCTACGAGCAGTACTTC.

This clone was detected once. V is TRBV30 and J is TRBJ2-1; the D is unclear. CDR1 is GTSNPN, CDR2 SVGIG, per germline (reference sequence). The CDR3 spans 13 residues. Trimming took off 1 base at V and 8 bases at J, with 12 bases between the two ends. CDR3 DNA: TGTGCCTGGAGTGGGGCTTCGTTCGATGAGCAGTTCTTC. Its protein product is CAWSGASFDEQFF.

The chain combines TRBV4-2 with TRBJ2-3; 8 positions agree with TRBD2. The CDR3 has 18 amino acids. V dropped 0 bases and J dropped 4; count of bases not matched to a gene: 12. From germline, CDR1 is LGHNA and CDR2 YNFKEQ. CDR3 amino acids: CASSQERASGLHADTQYF. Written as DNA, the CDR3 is TGTGCCAGCAGCCAAGAAAGGGCTAGCGGGCTTCACGCAGATACGCAGTATTTT.

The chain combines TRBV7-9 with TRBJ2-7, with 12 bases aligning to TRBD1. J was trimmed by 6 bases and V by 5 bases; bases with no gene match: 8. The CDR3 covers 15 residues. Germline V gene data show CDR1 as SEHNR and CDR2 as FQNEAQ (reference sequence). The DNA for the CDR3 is TGTGCCAGCAGCGGGGTTTTGGGACAGGGGGCCGAGCAGTACTTC. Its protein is CASSGVLGQGAEQYF.

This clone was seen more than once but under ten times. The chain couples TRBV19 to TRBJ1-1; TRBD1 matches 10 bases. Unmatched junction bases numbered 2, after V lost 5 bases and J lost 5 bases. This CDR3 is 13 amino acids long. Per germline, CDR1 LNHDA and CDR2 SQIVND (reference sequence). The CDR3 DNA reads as TGTGCCAGTAGTTCGGGACAGGGGACTGAAGCTTTCTTT. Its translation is CASSSGQGTEAFF.

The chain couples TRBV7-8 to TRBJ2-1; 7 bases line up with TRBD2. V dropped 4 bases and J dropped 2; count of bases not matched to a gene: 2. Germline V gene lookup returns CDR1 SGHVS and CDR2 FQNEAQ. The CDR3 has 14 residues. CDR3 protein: CASSWAGAYNEQFF. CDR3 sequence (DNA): TGTGCCAGCAGCTGGGCGGGAGCCTACAATGAGCAGTTCTTC.

The CDR3 loop is CASSKDRPPAYEQYF. Here the CDR3 DNA reads TGTGCCAGCAGCAAAGACAGGCCCCCGGCCTACGAGCAGTACTTC. The chain employs TRBV7-8 and TRBJ2-7; TRBD1 might be the D (6 bases). The V gene's germline CDR1 is SGHVS and CDR2 FQNEAQ. Trimming took off 5 bases at V and 2 bases at J, with 16 bases between the two ends. The CDR3 is made up of 15 amino acids. Using reference TRBV7-8 and TRBJ2-7 for the parts outside the CDR3, the full variable domain is GAGVSQSPRYKVAKRGQDVALRCDPISGHVSLFWYQQALGQGPEFLTYFQNEAQLDKSGLPSDRFFAERPEGSVSTLKIQRTQQEDSAVYLCASSKDRPPAYEQYFGPGTRLTVT.

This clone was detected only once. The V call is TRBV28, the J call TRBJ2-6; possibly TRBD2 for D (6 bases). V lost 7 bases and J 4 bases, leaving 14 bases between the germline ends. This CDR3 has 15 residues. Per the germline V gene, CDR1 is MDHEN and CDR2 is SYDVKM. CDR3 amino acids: CASTLGGTGANVLTF. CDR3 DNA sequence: TGTGCCAGCACCCTGGGGGGAACCGGGGCCAACGTCCTGACTTTC.

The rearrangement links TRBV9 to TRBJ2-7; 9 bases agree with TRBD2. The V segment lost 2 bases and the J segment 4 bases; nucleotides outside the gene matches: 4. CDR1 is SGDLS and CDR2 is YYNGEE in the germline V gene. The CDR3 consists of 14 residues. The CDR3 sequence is CASSVLAGNYEQYF. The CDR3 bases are TGTGCCAGCAGCGTCCTAGCGGGGAATTACGAGCAGTACTTC. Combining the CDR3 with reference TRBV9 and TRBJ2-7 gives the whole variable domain DSGVTQTPKHLITATGQRVTLRCSPRSGDLSVYWYQQSLDQGLQFLIQYYNGEERAKGNILERFSAQQFPDLHSELNLSSLELGDSALYFCASSVLAGNYEQYFGPGTRLTVT.

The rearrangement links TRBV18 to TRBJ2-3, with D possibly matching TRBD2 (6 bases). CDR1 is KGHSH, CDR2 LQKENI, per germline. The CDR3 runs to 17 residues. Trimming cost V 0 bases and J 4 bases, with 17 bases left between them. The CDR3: CASSPPGRSPPADTQYF. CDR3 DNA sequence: TGTGCCAGCTCACCACCGGGGAGGTCCCCTCCGGCAGATACGCAGTATTTT.

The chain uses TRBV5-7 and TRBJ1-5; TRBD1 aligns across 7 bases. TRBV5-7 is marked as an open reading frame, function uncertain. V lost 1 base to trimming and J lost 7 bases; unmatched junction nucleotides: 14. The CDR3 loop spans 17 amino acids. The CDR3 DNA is TGTGCCAGCAGCTTGTCCCCCCGACAGGGAGGTTGGCAGCCCCAGCATTTT. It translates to CASSLSPRQGGWQPQHF.

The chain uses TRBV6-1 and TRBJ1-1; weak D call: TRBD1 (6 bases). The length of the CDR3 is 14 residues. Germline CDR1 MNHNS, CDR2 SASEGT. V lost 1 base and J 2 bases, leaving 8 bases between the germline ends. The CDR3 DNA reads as TGTGCCAGCAGTGAAGGGGGGCTAAACACTGAAGCTTTCTTT. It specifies CASSEGGLNTEAFF.

Here the CDR3 reads CASSFGRAFSGANVLTF. DNA for the CDR3: TGTGCCAGCAGCTTCGGCAGGGCTTTCTCTGGGGCCAACGTCCTGACTTTC. The chain links TRBV11-2 to TRBJ2-6; tentatively, D is TRBD1 (5 bases). Germline CDR1 reads SGHAT; CDR2 reads FQNNGV. The CDR3 covers 17 residues. Trimming left V 3 bases short and J 0 bases short, with 12 bases between.

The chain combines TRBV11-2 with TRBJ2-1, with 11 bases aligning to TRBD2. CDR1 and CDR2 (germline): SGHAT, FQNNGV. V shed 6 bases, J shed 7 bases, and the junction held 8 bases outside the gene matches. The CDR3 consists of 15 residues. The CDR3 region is CASSISGGAINEQFF. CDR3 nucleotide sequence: TGTGCCAGCAGTATTAGCGGGGGGGCGATAAATGAGCAGTTCTTC.

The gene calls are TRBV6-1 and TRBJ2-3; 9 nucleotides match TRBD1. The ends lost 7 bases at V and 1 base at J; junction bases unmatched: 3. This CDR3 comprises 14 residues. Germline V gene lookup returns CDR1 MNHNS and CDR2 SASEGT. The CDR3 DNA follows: TGTGCCAGCATTCGGACAGGGGGCACAGATACGCAGTATTTT. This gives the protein CASIRTGGTDTQYF.

CDR3 bases: TGCGCCAGCAGCCGTTTAGACAGCTCGAACACTGAAGCTTTCTTT. Translation gives CASSRLDSSNTEAFF. V usage is TRBV4-1 and J usage is TRBJ1-1; TRBD1 is a possible D gene (5 bases). Trimming shortened V by 4 bases and J by 1 base, and 13 bases separated the two germline ends. Germline assignment: CDR1 MGHRA and CDR2 YSYEKL. The CDR3 is made up of 15 amino acids.

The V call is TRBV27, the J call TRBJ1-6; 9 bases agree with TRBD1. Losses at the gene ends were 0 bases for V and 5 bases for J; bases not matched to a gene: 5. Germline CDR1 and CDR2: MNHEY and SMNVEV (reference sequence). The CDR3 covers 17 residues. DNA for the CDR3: TGTGCCAGCAGTTTATCCACAGGGGGCTTAGATAATTCACCCCTCCACTTT. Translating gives CASSLSTGGLDNSPLHF.

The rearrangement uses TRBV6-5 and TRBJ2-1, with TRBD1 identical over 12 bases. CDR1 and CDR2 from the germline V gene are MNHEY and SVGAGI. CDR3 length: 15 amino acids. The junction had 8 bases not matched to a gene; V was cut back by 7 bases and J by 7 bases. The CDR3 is CASIDRDRGRNEQFF. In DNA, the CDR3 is TGTGCCAGCATAGATAGGGACAGGGGGCGAAATGAGCAGTTCTTC.